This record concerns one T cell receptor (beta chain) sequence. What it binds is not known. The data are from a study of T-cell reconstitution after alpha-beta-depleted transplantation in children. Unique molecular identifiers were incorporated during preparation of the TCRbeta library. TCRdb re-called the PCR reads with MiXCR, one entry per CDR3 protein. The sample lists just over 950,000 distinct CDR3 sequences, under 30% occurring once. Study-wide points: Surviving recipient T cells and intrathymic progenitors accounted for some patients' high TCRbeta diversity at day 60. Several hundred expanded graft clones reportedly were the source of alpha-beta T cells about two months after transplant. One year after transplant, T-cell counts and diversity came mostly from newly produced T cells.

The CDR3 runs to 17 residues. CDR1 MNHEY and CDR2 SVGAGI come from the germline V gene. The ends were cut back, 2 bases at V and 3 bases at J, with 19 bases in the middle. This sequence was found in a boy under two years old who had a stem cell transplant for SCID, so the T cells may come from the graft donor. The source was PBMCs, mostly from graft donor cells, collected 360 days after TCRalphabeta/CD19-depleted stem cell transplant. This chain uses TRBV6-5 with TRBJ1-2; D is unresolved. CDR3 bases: TGTGCCAGCAGTTACACTTCGGCACCACCCTCCTACTATGGCTACACCTTC. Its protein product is CASSYTSAPPSYYGYTF.